This T cell receptor beta chain derives from a study of regulatory T cells in long-lasting Graves disease. As to time point: newly diagnosed GD, antithyroid drugs for less than 3 months. Isolated PBMC RNA provided the starting material for the TCR library. Investigators prepared the TCR beta libraries by applying iRepertoire HTBI primers and Arm-PCR of CDR3 regions. TCRdb reprocessed the multiplex PCR reads with MiXCR, giving one entry per CDR3 protein. Counted here are about 240,000 distinct CDR3 sequences, roughly 21% occurring once; the ten biggest clones make up roughly 13%. This clonotype was counted many times. The origin of this receptor is a female donor with Graves disease. The material was peripheral blood mononuclear cells (PBMCs), obtained at new diagnosis, from a patient treated with antithyroid drugs.

The DNA for the CDR3 is TGTGCCAGCAGCTTATGGGACCACCTAGCCAAAAACATTCAGTACTTC. Encoded protein: CASSLWDHLAKNIQYF. V gene TRBV7-2 combines with J gene TRBJ2-4; D assignment may be TRBD1 or TRBD2 (5 bases each). The V gene's germline CDR1 is SGHTA and CDR2 FQGNSA. Trimming stripped 2 bases from V and 0 bases from J, with 11 bases between. This CDR3 is built from 16 residues. The variable domain in full, completed from reference TRBV7-2 and TRBJ2-4, reads GAGVSQSPSNKVTEKGKDVELRCDPISGHTALYWYRQSLGQGLEFLIYFQGNSAPDKSGLPSDRFSAERTGGSVSTLTIQRTQQEDSAVYLCASSLWDHLAKNIQYFGAGTRLSVL.